Reported below is one TCR beta chain. Its antigen is unknown. One base away there is no much larger clone; base qualities are not given. Reading from cysteine to phenylalanine, the CDR3 counts 12 amino acids. Just the 36-base CDR3 DNA is kept, in frame starting at base 1. From V the trimming removes 8 bases and from J it removes 9 bases, while the gene matches leave 1 base of the junction unaccounted for. Per the germline V gene, SNHLY is the CDR1 and FYNNEI is the CDR2. TCR CDR3 regions were amplified from genomic DNA by multiplex PCR using the deep immunoSEQ assay. Extracted genomic DNA from each cell subset was distributed evenly across all wells of several immunoSEQ 96-well plates, and each plate was treated as a replicate. Each replicate PCR for sorted subsets received about 0.2 ug genomic DNA, equal to 30,000 or so T cell genomes. Purified libraries were measured with a Qubit 3.0 fluorometer, size-checked on a Bioanalyzer 2100, and measured again with the KAPA Library Quantification kit. A separate single-read 150-cycle Illumina NextSeq 550 flow cell was used to sequence each immunoSEQ 96-well plate. On the authors' methods: The immunoSEQ output contained only junctional sequences without quality scores, so filtering could not match that applied to full-length reads. Sequences were annotated with PyIR, a Python wrapper for IgBLAST v1.9, and V/J genes and CDR3 were assigned using IMGT germline references. Any read was removed if the V/J assignment was weak (E-value above 1e-6), the CDR3 was missing, or the read contained stop codons, out-of-frame junctions, or ambiguous translated residues. V3J clonotypes were defined as sequences sharing an identical inferred V gene, J gene, and CDR3 amino acid sequence. Percentage overlap between repertoires was computed as shared unique clonotypes divided by the size of the smaller repertoire. Richness of each repertoire was evaluated using RTK rarefaction, the Chao1 estimator, and Recon v2.1 estimates of unobserved clonotypes. Generation probabilities were computed with OLGA for all TCRbeta clonotypes obtained by the gDNA method from a handful of donors. TCRdb provides this immuneACCESS table in a form limited to in-frame rearrangements. Some clones are lacking; in checked studies, under half of them reflect an unresolved V gene, and why the rest are absent is not known. That table is the source of V, J and clone size, and D and trimming were worked out from the DNA. The sample table shows around 2.5 million clones, and approximately 94% are seen once. The top ten constitute 0.36% of the sample.

Healthy HIV-negative adults with no recently reported acute infections or vaccinations were included as donors. All donors were Caucasian adults living in Nashville, Tennessee, USA. Magnetic negative selection was used to enrich CD4+ T cells, after which naive cells were positively selected on CD45RA and the negative fraction became the memory subset. Blood was collected by leukapheresis, and PBMCs were isolated by Ficoll-Histopaque density gradient centrifugation and then cryopreserved in liquid nitrogen vapor phase. Purity and quantity of every magnetically sorted T cell population were checked by analytical flow cytometry. Genomic DNA was isolated from each sorted fraction and quantified by UV absorbance on a Nanodrop 2000c. The entry originates in a study of shared clonotypes between healthy human individuals (dated by TCRdb to about 2020). As for the study more broadly: The cohort included a few men and two women between 18 and 49 years of age. To estimate repertoire size and how much clonotype sharing occurs between individuals, the study deeply sequenced the blood TCR repertoires of roughly 5 healthy adults. For each donor, CD4 naive and CD4 memory were each given three plates, CD8 naive was given two plates, and CD8 memory was given one plate. Per donor, leukapheresis produced somewhere between about 0.8 and 9 billion PBMCs. Libraries were prepared and TCR repertoires were sequenced by different laboratories using diverse techniques, in order to increase sequencing depth and limit assay-specific biases. Overall results and qualifications from the work: The small number of donors limited the genetic and exposure-history diversity represented. Based on pairwise subsampling, the degree of clonotype sharing among donors was expected to be affected by sequencing depth. Rarefaction of sorted-subset datasets indicated incomplete sequencing despite the large sequencing depth. Only blood was sampled, and tissue TCR repertoires likely differ from those in blood. Naive subsets generally had larger estimated clonotype richness than memory subsets did. Clonotypes shared by all four sorted-subset donors showed higher generation probabilities than non-shared clonotypes. About 5% of naive CD4, 3% to 4% of naive CD8, 2.3% of memory CD4, and roughly 0.4% of memory CD8 clonotypes were shared across four donors.

Sequenced input: naive CD4+ T cells from PBMCs. This sample's cell subset or site label indicates: CD45RA+ positively selected. The clonotype comes from a man younger than 35 in good health. Some clones in this sample may be carry-over from other donors' samples. In this chain, TRBV2 is recombined with TRBJ1-6, with 10 bases aligning to TRBD1. In nucleotides, the sequence is TGTGCCAGCGGGACAGGGGCTTCACCCCTCCACTTT. It codes for CASGTGASPLHF.